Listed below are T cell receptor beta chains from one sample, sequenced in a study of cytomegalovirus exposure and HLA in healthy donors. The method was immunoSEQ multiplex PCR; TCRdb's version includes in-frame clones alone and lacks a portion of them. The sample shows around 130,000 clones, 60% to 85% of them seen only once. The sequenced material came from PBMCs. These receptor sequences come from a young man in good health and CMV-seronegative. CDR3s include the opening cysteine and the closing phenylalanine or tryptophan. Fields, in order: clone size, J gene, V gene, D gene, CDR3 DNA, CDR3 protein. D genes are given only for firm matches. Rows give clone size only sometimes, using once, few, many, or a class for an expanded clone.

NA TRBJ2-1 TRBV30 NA TGTGCCTGGAGTGTGCAGTATGAGCAGTTCTTC CAWSVQYEQFF
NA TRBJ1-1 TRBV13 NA TGTGCCAGCAGCTTAACTGCTGAAGCTTTCTTT CASSLTAEAFF
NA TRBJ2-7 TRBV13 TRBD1 TGTGCCAGCAGCAAAGGGGACAGGTACAACGAGCAGTACTTC CASSKGDRYNEQYF
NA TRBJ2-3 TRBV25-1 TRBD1 TGTGCCAGCAGTCTGGGACAGGGACGAGATACGCAGTATTTT CASSLGQGRDTQYF
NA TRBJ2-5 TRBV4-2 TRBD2 TGTGCCAGCAGCTCCCTCTTGACTAGCGGGGGTAGAGAGACCCAGTACTTC CASSSLLTSGGRETQYF
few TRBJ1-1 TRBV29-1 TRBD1 TGCAGCGGCGCTAGGGGGCCGGGGAACACTGAAGCTTTCTTT CSGARGPGNTEAFF
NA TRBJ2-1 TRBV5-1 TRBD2 TGCGCCAGCAGACTAGCGGGAGGGCCTTATGAGCAGTTCTTC CASRLAGGPYEQFF
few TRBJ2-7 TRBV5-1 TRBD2 TGCGCCAGCAGGGTAGCGGGAGCGAATTCCTACGAGCAGTACTTC CASRVAGANSYEQYF
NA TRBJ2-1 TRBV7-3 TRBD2 TGTGCCAGCAGCATCAGCGGGAGCTCCTACAATGAGCAGTTCTTC CASSISGSSYNEQFF
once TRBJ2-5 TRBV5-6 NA TGTGCCAGCAGCTCAGGGTTTGGGTTAGAGACCCAGTACTTC CASSSGFGLETQYF
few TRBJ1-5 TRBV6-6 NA TGTGCCAGCAGGAGTTCGAGCAATCAGCCCCAGCATTTT CASRSSSNQPQHF
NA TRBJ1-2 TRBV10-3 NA TGTGCCATCAGTGACCCACAAAGTAACTATGGCTACACCTTC CAISDPQSNYGYTF
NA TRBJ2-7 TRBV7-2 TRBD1 TGTGCCAGCGGGATGGGACAGGGATACTACGAGCAGTACTTC CASGMGQGYYEQYF
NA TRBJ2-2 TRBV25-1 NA TGTGCCAGCAGTGACAGGGTAACGAACACCGGGGAGCTGTTTTTT CASSDRVTNTGELFF
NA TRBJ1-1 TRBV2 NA TGTGCCAGCAGTAATACAGGGAAAAACACTGAAGCTTTCTTT CASSNTGKNTEAFF
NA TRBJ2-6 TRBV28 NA TGTGCCAGCAGTCCAGGGGTGCCTGGGGCCAACGTCCTGACTTTC CASSPGVPGANVLTF
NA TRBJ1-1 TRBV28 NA TGTGCCAGCAGCCAGCGGGGGAAGTTCCCCATGGCTTTCTTT CASSQRGKFPMAFF
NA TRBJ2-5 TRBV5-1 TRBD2 TGCGCCAGCAGCTTGTCTAGCGGGGGGGAGACCCAGTACTTC CASSLSSGGETQYF
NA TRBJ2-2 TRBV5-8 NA TGTGCCAGCAGCTTTAGTGTGACCGGGGAGCTGTTTTTT CASSFSVTGELFF
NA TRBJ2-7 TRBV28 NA TGTGCCAGCAGCTCGATGGACACCCTCTACGAGCAGTACTTC CASSSMDTLYEQYF
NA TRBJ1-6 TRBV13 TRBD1 TGTGCCAGCAGTTTCAGGCCGGGACAGGGAGCGGTAAATTCACCCCTCCACTTT CASSFRPGQGAVNSPLHF
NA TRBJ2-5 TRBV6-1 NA TGTGCCAGCAGTGAAGAGGGAGGATCGGGGCGGGAGACCCAGTACTTC CASSEEGGSGRETQYF